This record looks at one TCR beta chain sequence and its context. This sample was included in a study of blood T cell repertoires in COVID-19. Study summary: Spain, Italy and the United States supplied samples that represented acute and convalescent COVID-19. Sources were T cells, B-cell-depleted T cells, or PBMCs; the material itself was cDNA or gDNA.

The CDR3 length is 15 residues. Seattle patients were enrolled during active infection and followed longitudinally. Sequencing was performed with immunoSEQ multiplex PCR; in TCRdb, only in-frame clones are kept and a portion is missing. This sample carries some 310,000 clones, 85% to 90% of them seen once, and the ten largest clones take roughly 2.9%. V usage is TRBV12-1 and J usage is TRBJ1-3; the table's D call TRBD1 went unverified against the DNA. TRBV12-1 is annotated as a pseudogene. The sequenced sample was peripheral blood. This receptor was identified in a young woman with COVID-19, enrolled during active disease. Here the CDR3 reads CASSFALGHKNTIYF. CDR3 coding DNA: TGTGCCAGCAGCTTTGCGCTGGGACATAAGAACACCATATATTTT.